The TCR beta chain under discussion was sequenced for a study of blood T cell repertoires in COVID-19. CDR1 MDHEN and CDR2 SYDVKM come from the germline V gene. V lost 4 bases, J lost 5 bases, and 8 bases stayed unmatched. The CDR3 is made up of 15 amino acids. As originally analysed: By means of reference gene primer amplification, nucleated cell counts were estimated. The protocol was immunoSEQ multiplex PCR, while the TCRdb copy is restricted to in-frame clones and leaves out a portion. Clone size and the V and J calls come from that table; the DNA yielded D and trimming. The sample has 200,000 or so clones, 75% to 90% seen once.

This receptor was obtained from a woman under 30 in a cohort exposed to, infected with or recovered from COVID-19 (not recorded which). The chain uses TRBV28 and TRBJ2-7; 10 bases are a match to TRBD1. The source material was PBMCs or T cells enriched from blood (not recorded which). The CDR3 DNA follows: TGTGCCAGCAGTTCCCCGGGACAGGGGAATAACGAGCAGTACTTC. It translates to CASSSPGQGNNEQYF.